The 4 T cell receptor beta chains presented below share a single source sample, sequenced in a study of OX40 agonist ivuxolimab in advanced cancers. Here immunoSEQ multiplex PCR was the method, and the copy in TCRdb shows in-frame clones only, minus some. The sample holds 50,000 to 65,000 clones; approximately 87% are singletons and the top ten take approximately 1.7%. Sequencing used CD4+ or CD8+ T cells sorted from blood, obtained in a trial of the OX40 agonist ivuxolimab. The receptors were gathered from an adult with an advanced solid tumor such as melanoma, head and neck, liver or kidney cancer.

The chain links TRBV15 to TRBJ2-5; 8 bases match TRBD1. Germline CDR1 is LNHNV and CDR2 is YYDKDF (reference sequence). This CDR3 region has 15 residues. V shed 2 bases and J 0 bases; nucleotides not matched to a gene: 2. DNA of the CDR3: TGTGCCACCAGCAGACAGGACAGGGACCAAGAGACCCAGTACTTC. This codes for CATSRQDRDQETQYF.

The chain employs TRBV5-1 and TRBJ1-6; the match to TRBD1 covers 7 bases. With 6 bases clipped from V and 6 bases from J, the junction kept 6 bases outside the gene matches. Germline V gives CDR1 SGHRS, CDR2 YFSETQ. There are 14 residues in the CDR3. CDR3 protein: CASTLTGSNSPLHF. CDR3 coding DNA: TGCGCCAGCACCCTGACAGGGAGTAATTCACCCCTCCACTTT. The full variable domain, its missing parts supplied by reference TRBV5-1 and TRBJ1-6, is KAGVTQTPRYLIKTRGQQVTLSCSPISGHRSVSWYQQTPGQGLQFLFEYFSETQRNKGNFPGRFSGRQFSNSRSEMNVSTLELGDSALYLCASTLTGSNSPLHFGNGTRLTVT.

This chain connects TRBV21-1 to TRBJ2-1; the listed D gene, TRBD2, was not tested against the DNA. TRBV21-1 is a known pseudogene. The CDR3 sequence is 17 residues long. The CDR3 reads CASSKGKRVRREDEQFF. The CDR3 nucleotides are TGTGCCAGCAGCAAGGGGAAAAGGGTTCGGCGGGAAGATGAGCAGTTCTTC.

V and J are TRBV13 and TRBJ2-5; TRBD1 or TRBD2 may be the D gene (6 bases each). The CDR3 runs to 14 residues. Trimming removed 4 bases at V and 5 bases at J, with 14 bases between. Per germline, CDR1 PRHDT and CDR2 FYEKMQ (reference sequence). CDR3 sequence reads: CASSSLGGRETQYF. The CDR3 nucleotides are TGTGCCAGCAGCTCCTTAGGGGGGAGGGAGACCCAGTACTTC.